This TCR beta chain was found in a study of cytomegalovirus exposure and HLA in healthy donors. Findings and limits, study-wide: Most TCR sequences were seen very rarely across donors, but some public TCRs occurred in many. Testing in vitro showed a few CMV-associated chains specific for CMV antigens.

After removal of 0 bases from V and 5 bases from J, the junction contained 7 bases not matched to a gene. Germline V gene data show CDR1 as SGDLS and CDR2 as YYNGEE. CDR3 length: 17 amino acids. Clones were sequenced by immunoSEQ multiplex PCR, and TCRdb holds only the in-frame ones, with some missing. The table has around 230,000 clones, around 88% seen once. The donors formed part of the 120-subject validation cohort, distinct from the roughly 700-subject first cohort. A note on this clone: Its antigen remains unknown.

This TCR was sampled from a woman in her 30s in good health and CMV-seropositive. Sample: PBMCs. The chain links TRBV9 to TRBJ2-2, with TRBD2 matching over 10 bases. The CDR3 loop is CASSVGASGSGTGELFF. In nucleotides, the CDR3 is TGTGCCAGCAGCGTAGGGGCTAGCGGGAGTGGGACCGGGGAGCTGTTTTTT.